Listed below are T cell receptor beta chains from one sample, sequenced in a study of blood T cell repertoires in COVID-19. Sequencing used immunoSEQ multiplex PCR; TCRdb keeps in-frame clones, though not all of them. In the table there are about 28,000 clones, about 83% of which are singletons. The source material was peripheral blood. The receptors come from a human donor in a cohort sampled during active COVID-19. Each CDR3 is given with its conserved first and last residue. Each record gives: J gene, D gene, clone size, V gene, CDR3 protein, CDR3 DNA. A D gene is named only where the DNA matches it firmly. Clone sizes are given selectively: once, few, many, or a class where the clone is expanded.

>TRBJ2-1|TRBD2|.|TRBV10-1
CASSESGSGENEQFF
TGCGCCAGCAGTGAGTCGGGTAGCGGGGAGAATGAGCAGTTCTTC
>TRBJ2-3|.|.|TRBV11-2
CASSLWRGTDTQYF
TGTGCCAGCAGCTTATGGCGGGGCACAGATACGCAGTATTTT
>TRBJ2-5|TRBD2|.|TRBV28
CASSLLAGRETQYF
TGTGCCAGCAGTTTACTAGCGGGACGGGAGACCCAGTACTTC
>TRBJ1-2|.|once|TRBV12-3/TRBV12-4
CASRGTGHYGYTF
TGTGCCAGCAGAGGAACAGGTCACTATGGCTACACCTTC
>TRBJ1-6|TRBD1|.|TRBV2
CASRPDRDGSPLHF
TGTGCCAGCAGGCCGGACAGGGATGGATCACCCCTCCACTTT
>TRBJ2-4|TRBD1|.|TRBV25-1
CASSDPRTGADIQYF
TGTGCCAGCAGTGATCCAAGGACAGGGGCGGACATTCAGTACTTC
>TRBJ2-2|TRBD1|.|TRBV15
CATSRDRTGQGWTGELFF
TGTGCCACCAGCAGAGATCGAACGGGACAGGGTTGGACCGGGGAGCTGTTTTTT
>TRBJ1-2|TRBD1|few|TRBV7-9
CASRTGEANYGYTF
TGTGCCAGCAGGACAGGGGAGGCTAACTATGGCTACACCTTC
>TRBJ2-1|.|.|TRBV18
CASSPNWGGLRSYNEQFF
TGTGCCAGCTCCCCAAACTGGGGCGGTTTGAGGTCCTACAATGAGCAGTTCTTC
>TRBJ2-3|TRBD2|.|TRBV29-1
CSVGTSGTDTQYF
TGCAGCGTCGGGACTAGCGGTACAGATACGCAGTATTTT
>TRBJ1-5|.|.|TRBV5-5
CASSLGYGQGSNQPQHF
TGTGCCAGCAGCTTGGGGTATGGTCAGGGAAGCAATCAGCCCCAGCATTTT
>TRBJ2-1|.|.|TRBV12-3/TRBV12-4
CASSWGAYNEQFF
TGTGCCAGCAGCTGGGGGGCCTACAATGAGCAGTTCTTC
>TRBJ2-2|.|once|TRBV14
CASSQLGVDGELFF
TGTGCCAGCAGCCAACTCGGGGTGGACGGGGAGCTGTTTTTT
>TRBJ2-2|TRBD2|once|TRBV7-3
CASSFLSGSDTGELFF
TGTGCCAGCAGCTTCCTTAGCGGGAGCGACACCGGGGAGCTGTTTTTT
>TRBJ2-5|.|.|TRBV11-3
CASSPTGTLQETQYF
TGTGCCAGCAGCCCGACAGGGACTCTCCAAGAGACCCAGTACTTC
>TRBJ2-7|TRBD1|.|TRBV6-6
CASSYSAGGSQNEQYF
TGTGCCAGCAGTTACTCAGCAGGGGGAAGTCAGAACGAGCAGTACTTC
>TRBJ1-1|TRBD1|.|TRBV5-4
CASSFYQGGTEAFF
TGTGCCAGCAGTTTCTATCAGGGGGGCACTGAAGCTTTCTTT
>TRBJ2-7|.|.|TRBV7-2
CASSLGRGVYEQYF
TGTGCCAGCAGCTTAGGCAGGGGAGTCTACGAGCAGTACTTC
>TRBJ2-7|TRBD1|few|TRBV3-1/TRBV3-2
CASQETGGVYEQYF
TGTGCCAGCCAGGAGACAGGGGGAGTTTACGAGCAGTACTTC
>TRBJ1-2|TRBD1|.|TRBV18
CASSPPRNRGDTAF
TGTGCCAGCTCACCACCGAGGAACAGGGGGGATACGGCCTTC
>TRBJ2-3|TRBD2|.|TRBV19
CATSGLAGGSVPDTQYF
TGTGCCACCTCGGGACTAGCGGGAGGGTCGGTCCCAGATACGCAGTATTTT
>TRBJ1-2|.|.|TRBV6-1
CASSEALLGGFYGYTF
TGTGCCAGCAGTGAAGCGCTCCTCGGTGGTTTCTATGGCTACACCTTC
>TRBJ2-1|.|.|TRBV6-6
CASSYRGEQFF
TGTGCCAGCAGTTACAGGGGAGAGCAGTTCTTC
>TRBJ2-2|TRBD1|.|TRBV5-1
CASSTDRVATGELFF
TGCGCCAGCAGCACCGACAGGGTCGCCACCGGGGAGCTGTTTTTT
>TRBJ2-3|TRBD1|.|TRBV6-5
CASRRDRYTDTQYF
TGTGCCAGCAGACGGGACAGATACACAGATACGCAGTATTTT
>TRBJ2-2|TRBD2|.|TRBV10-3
CAISGTSGRSTGELFF
TGTGCCATCAGTGGGACTAGCGGGAGGAGTACCGGGGAGCTGTTTTTT
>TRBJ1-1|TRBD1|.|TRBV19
CASRHLGTGDTEAFF
TGTGCCAGTAGGCACCTCGGGACAGGGGACACTGAAGCTTTCTTT
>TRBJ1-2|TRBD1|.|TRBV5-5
CASSSWTGANYGYTF
TGTGCCAGCAGCTCCTGGACAGGAGCTAACTATGGCTACACCTTC
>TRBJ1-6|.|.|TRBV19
CASRVRGGDFNSPLHF
TGTGCCAGTAGGGTACGGGGAGGGGACTTTAATTCACCCCTCCACTTT
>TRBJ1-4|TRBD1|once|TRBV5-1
CASSRWGQGVVATNEKLFF
TGCGCCAGCAGCCGATGGGGACAGGGGGTAGTTGCAACTAATGAAAAACTGTTTTTT
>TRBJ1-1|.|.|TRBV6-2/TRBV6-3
CASSLSPGGNTEAFF
TGTGCCAGCAGCCTAAGCCCCGGGGGGAACACTGAAGCTTTCTTT
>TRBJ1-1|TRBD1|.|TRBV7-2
CASSARDSSLAFF
TGTGCCAGCAGCGCCCGGGACAGCTCTCTGGCTTTCTTT
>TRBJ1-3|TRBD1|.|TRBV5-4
CASSSRQGNSGNTIYF
TGTGCCAGCAGCTCGCGACAGGGAAACTCTGGAAACACCATATATTTT
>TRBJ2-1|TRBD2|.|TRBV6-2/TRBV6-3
CASSTGTSGSRLNEQFF
TGTGCCAGCAGTACCGGGACTAGCGGGAGCCGGCTCAATGAGCAGTTCTTC
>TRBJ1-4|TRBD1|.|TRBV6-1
CASSEGMGGTGRTNEKLFF
TGTGCCAGCAGTGAAGGGATGGGAGGGACAGGTAGAACTAATGAAAAACTGTTTTTT
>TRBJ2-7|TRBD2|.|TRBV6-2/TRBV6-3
CASSSTSGDGRREQYF
TGTGCCAGCAGTTCGACTAGCGGGGATGGACGTCGCGAGCAGTACTTC
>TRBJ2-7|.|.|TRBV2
CASSGQLGYEQYF
TGTGCCAGCAGCGGACAGTTGGGCTACGAGCAGTACTTC
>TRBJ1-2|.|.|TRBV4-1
CASSSSSDGYTF
TGCGCCAGCAGCTCTTCGTCGGATGGCTACACCTTC
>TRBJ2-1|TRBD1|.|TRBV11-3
CASSRQGSNNEQFF
TGTGCCAGCAGTCGACAGGGATCCAACAATGAGCAGTTCTTC
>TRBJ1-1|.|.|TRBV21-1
CASSKPTNSPGYTEAFF
TGTGCCAGCAGCAAACCTACGAACAGTCCAGGGTACACTGAAGCTTTCTTT
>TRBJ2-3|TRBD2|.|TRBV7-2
CASSLGVAGGGDTQYF
TGTGCCAGCAGCCTAGGGGTAGCGGGAGGGGGAGATACGCAGTATTTT
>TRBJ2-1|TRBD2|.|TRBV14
CASSSPTSGGAIEQFF
TGTGCCAGCAGCTCCCCAACTAGCGGGGGGGCGATTGAGCAGTTCTTC
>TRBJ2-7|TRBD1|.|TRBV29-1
CSVGTDNYEQYF
TGCAGCGTAGGGACAGACAACTACGAGCAGTACTTC
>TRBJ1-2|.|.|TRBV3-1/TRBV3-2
CASSQVVSNYGYTF
TGTGCCAGCAGCCAAGTGGTCAGTAACTATGGCTACACCTTC
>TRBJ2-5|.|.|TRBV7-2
CASSFPSYRQETQYF
TGTGCCAGCAGCTTCCCGTCCTACAGACAAGAGACCCAGTACTTC
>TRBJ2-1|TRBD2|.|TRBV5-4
CASSSGLAGGNEQFF
TGTGCCAGCAGCTCGGGACTAGCGGGGGGGAATGAGCAGTTCTTC
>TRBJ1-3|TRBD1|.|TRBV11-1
CASSKQGASGNTIYF
TGTGCCAGCAGCAAACAGGGGGCGTCCGGAAACACCATATATTTT
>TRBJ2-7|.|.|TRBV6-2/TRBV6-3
CASSYRQGGEQYF
TGTGCCAGCAGTTACCGACAGGGAGGCGAGCAGTACTTC
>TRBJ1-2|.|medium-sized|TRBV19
CASSIDQSAGGYTF
TGTGCCAGTAGTATCGATCAATCGGCGGGTGGCTACACCTTC
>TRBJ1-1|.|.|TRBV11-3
CASSSKNTEAFF
TGTGCCAGCAGCTCAAAGAACACTGAAGCTTTCTTT